This TCR beta chain was found in a study of blood T cell repertoires in COVID-19. The CDR3 loop spans 14 amino acids. Study processing details: Amplified reference gene primers provided the basis for estimating nucleated cell counts. The protocol was immunoSEQ multiplex PCR, while the TCRdb copy is restricted to in-frame clones and leaves out a portion. V and J calls and clone size come straight from that table; D and trimming were deduced from the DNA. The sample has around 220,000 clones, about 88% seen once. V and J are TRBV21-1 and TRBJ1-4; the table's D call TRBD1 went unverified against the DNA. TRBV21-1 is designated a pseudogene. Input material: peripheral blood. The source of this sequence is a woman aged 40 to 55 who had recovered from COVID-19. This CDR3 reads CASSNRDSREKLFF. The CDR3 coding sequence is TGTGCCAGCAGCAATCGGGACAGTAGGGAAAAACTGTTTTTT.